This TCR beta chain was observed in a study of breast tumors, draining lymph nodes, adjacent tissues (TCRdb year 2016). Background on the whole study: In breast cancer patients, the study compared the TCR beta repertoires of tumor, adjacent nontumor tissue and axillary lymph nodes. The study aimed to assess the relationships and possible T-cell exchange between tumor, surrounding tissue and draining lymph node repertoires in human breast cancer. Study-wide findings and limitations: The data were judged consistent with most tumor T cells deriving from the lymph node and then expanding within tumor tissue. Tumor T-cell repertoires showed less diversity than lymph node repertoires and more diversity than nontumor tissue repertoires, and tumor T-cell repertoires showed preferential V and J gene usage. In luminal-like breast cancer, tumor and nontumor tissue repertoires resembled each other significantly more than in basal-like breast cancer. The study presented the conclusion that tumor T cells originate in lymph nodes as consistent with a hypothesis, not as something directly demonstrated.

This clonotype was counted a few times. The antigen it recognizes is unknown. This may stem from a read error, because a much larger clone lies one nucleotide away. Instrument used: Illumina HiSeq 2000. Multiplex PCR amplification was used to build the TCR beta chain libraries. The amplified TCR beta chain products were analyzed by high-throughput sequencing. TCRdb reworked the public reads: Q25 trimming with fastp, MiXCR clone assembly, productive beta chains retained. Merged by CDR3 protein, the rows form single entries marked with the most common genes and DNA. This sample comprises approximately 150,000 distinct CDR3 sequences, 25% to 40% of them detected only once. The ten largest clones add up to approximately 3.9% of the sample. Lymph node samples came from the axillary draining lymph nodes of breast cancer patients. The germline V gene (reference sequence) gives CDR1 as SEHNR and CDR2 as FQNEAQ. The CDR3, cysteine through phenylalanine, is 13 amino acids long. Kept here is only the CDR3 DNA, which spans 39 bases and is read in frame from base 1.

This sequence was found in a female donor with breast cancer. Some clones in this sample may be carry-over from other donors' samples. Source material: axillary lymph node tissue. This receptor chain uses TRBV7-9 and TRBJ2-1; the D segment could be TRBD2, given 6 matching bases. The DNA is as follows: TGTGCCAAAAGCCGGGAGTCAAGTAATGGGCAGTTCTTC. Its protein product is CAKSRESSNGQFF.